The rows below give T cell receptor beta chains drawn from one sample of a study of OX40 agonist ivuxolimab in advanced cancers. Some clones are missing from TCRdb's copy, which holds only in-frame ones; the method was immunoSEQ multiplex PCR. The sample yields 80,000 to 130,000 clones, 90% seen once. The sample in question was CD4+ or CD8+ T cells sorted from blood, obtained in a trial of the OX40 agonist ivuxolimab. Receptors originate from an adult with an advanced solid tumor such as melanoma, head and neck, liver or kidney cancer. CDR3s leave out the opening cysteine and the closing phenylalanine or tryptophan.

J gene: TRBJ1-5
V gene: TRBV18
CDR3 protein: ASSPGQTNQPQH

J gene: TRBJ1-5
V gene: TRBV7-2
CDR3 protein: ASSLDSNQPQH

J gene: TRBJ2-7
V gene: TRBV6-5
CDR3 protein: ASSYRTSGRAEQY

J gene: TRBJ2-7
V gene: TRBV25-1
CDR3 protein: ASSEGTGPYEQY

J gene: TRBJ1-5
V gene: TRBV27
CDR3 protein: ASSLSGGRYSNQPQH

J gene: TRBJ2-5
V gene: TRBV7-2
CDR3 protein: ASSLARTGGETQY

J gene: TRBJ2-1
V gene: TRBV19
CDR3 protein: ASTSGQGNF

J gene: TRBJ2-3
V gene: TRBV10-2
CDR3 protein: ASRSGTTRTDTQY

J gene: TRBJ1-4
V gene: TRBV5-1
CDR3 protein: ASSLMGRSDEKLF

J gene: TRBJ2-4
V gene: TRBV2
CDR3 protein: ARSGTGGAKNIQY

J gene: TRBJ1-4
V gene: TRBV7-2
CDR3 protein: ASSLGQSTRNEKLF

J gene: TRBJ1-2
V gene: TRBV18
CDR3 protein: ASARGSLYGYT

J gene: TRBJ2-5
V gene: TRBV20-1
CDR3 protein: SASLGETQY

J gene: TRBJ1-2
V gene: TRBV11-1
CDR3 protein: ASSRGQSGYT

J gene: TRBJ2-4
V gene: TRBV19
CDR3 protein: ASSIRQGAGMAAKNIQY

J gene: TRBJ2-7
V gene: TRBV7-9
CDR3 protein: ASSYFPSRPYEQY

J gene: TRBJ2-2
V gene: TRBV6-1
CDR3 protein: ASRQTETNTGELF

J gene: TRBJ1-1
V gene: TRBV19
CDR3 protein: ASRRQGANTEAF

J gene: TRBJ1-1
V gene: TRBV5-6
CDR3 protein: ASSLVGQMNTEAF

J gene: TRBJ1-5
V gene: TRBV19
CDR3 protein: ASSIFSRNQPQH

J gene: TRBJ2-2
V gene: TRBV4-3
CDR3 protein: ASSQDTGRNTGELF

J gene: NA
V gene: TRBV15
CDR3 protein: ATSRVAGEAYEQY

J gene: TRBJ1-1
V gene: TRBV28
CDR3 protein: ASSLGHQNTEAF

J gene: TRBJ1-2
V gene: TRBV5-1
CDR3 protein: ASSLGTGGVYGYT

J gene: TRBJ2-1
V gene: TRBV27
CDR3 protein: ASSPQGPSYNEQF

J gene: TRBJ2-2
V gene: TRBV6-1
CDR3 protein: ASSELAGAPGELF

J gene: TRBJ2-5
V gene: TRBV11-2
CDR3 protein: ASSSFTGRETQY

J gene: TRBJ2-7
V gene: TRBV6-1
CDR3 protein: ASSDGSSYEQY

J gene: TRBJ1-4
V gene: TRBV2
CDR3 protein: ASSEVGATNEKLF

J gene: TRBJ2-7
V gene: TRBV4-2
CDR3 protein: ASSQAGTRNYEQY

J gene: TRBJ1-4
V gene: TRBV2
CDR3 protein: ATRGPEKLF

J gene: TRBJ2-5
V gene: TRBV7-9
CDR3 protein: ASSSRDSLRQETQY